The next 29 T cell receptor beta chains were all read from a single sample in a study of response to subunit inactivated influenza vaccine. TCRdb recomputed calls from the RT-PCR reads with MiXCR, one row per CDR3 protein. The table records roughly 190,000 distinct CDR3 sequences, about an eighth of them present only once. The data were also submitted as part of a second study, on T cells expressing NK-cell markers. That source reports: The authors made TCR beta cDNA libraries by 5'RACE template switching. This switching added a universal primer site and UMIs.

The material sequenced was CD8+ T cells sorted from PBMCs, taken less than 13 days after vaccination. The receptors stem from a man aged 50-59 years who received an inactivated influenza vaccine.

This clonotype was seen more than once but under ten times. The chain employs TRBV25-1 and TRBJ2-2; TRBD2 aligns across 10 bases. Germline values: CDR1 MGHDK, CDR2 SYGVNS. The CDR3 spans 18 residues. The V segment lost 1 base and the J segment 1 base; nucleotides outside the gene matches: 6. CDR3 DNA: TGTGCCAGCAGTGAATTATCGCTAGCGGGGGAGAACACCGGGGAGCTGTTTTTT. Protein product: CASSELSLAGENTGELFF.

The J gene is TRBJ1-4, the V gene TRBV7-8, with D perhaps matching TRBD1 (5 bases). Trimming took off 7 bases at V and 6 bases at J, with 18 bases between the two ends. Germline lookup yields CDR1 SGHVS and CDR2 FQNEAQ. The CDR3 has 15 amino acids. The CDR3 sequence is CASTPYRGADEKLFF. CDR3 sequence (DNA): TGTGCCAGCACCCCGTACCGAGGGGCGGATGAAAAACTGTTTTTT.

This clonotype has a handful of counts. This chain uses TRBV28 with TRBJ2-4; D unclear. The CDR3 contains 18 residues. Trimming pared 1 base from V and 9 bases from J, leaving 25 bases between. CDR1 and CDR2 from the germline V gene are MDHEN and SYDVKM. CDR3 region: CASSLSVPGRSPTGIQYF. CDR3 coding DNA: TGTGCCAGCAGTTTATCTGTTCCAGGACGCTCTCCCACCGGCATTCAGTACTTC.

This clonotype was counted at least ten times. The chain joins TRBV7-9 to TRBJ1-4; no clear D gene. V was cut by 6 bases and J by 4 bases, with 9 bases left in between. This CDR3 comprises 13 residues. The germline V gene has CDR1 SEHNR and CDR2 FQNEAQ (reference sequence). The CDR3 DNA reads TGTGCCAGCAGTCTCGGCCTTAATGAAAAACTGTTTTTT. Translation gives CASSLGLNEKLFF.

This clonotype was seen a handful of times. The rearrangement joins TRBV6-1 to TRBJ2-1; 8 bases match TRBD2. Germline-derived CDR1 and CDR2 are MNHNS and SASEGT. J lost 4 bases, V lost 6 bases, and 8 bases had no gene match. The length of the CDR3 is 15 residues. The CDR3 loop is CASRPTSGFYNEQFF. The CDR3 DNA reads TGTGCCAGCAGACCAACTAGCGGTTTTTACAATGAGCAGTTCTTC.

V is TRBV6-2 or TRBV6-3 and J is TRBJ2-7, with a possible D match to TRBD2 (7 bases). V lost 7 bases, J lost 3 bases, and 13 bases lay in between. Germline assignment: CDR1 MNHEY and CDR2 SVGEGT. The CDR3 loop spans 13 amino acids. CDR3 sequence reads: CASTEGGVYEQYF. The CDR3 region has the DNA TGTGCCAGCACCGAAGGGGGGGTCTACGAGCAGTACTTC.

This chain uses TRBV28 with TRBJ1-1; tentatively, D is TRBD1 (5 bases). The ends were cut back, 8 bases at V and 4 bases at J, with 11 bases in the middle. The CDR3 is 12 amino acids. Germline V gives CDR1 MDHEN, CDR2 SYDVKM. CDR3 nucleotides: TGTGCCAGCGACCGGGGGTCCACTGAAGCTTTCTTT. Its translation is CASDRGSTEAFF. The whole variable domain, filled in from reference TRBV28 and TRBJ1-1, reads DVKVTQSSRYLVKRTGEKVFLECVQDMDHENMFWYRQDPGLGLRLIYFSYDVKMKEKGDIPEGYSVSREKKERFSLILESASTNQTSMYLCASDRGSTEAFFGQGTRLTVV.

This clonotype was seen at least ten times. This chain joins TRBV4-2 and TRBJ2-1; 7 positions match TRBD2. The CDR3 has 13 residues. The J segment lost 7 bases and the V segment lost 5 bases, leaving 5 bases of the junction unmatched. CDR1 is LGHNA and CDR2 is YNFKEQ in the germline V gene. The DNA of the CDR3 is TGTGCCAGCAGCTCGTCGGGGGGTAATGAGCAGTTCTTC. Protein product: CASSSSGGNEQFF.

The chain joins TRBV12-3 or TRBV12-4 to TRBJ2-5; D is ambiguous. Between the trimmed V and J ends, which lost 1 base and 5 bases, there was a span of 11 bases. The CDR3 has 14 residues. DNA for the CDR3: TGTGCCAGCAGTTTAGAAGCCAGCCGGGAGACCCAGTACTTC. Translation: CASSLEASRETQYF.

The chain links TRBV14 to TRBJ2-5, with TRBD1 identical over 10 bases. Germline CDR1 and CDR2: SGHDN and FVKESK. Unmatched junction bases numbered 10, after V lost 4 bases and J lost 5 bases. This CDR3 is built from 16 residues. The CDR3, as DNA: TGTGCCAGCAGCCCGGACTGGACAGGGGGAGTGGAGACCCAGTACTTC. It translates to CASSPDWTGGVETQYF.

This clonotype was seen only a few times. The rearrangement links TRBV15 to TRBJ2-7; D call uncertain. In germline, CDR1 is LNHNV, CDR2 YYDKDF (reference sequence). V dropped 3 bases and J dropped 4 bases, with 10 bases sitting between them. This CDR3 is 13 amino acids long. The CDR3 nucleotides are TGTGCCACCAGCAGTACAGAGACTTACGAGCAGTACTTC. It yields the protein CATSSTETYEQYF.

This clonotype was seen more than once but under ten times. In DNA, the CDR3 is TGTGCCAGCGGGAGGACAGGGGAGATCTACGAGCAGTACTTC. Encoded protein: CASGRTGEIYEQYF. This chain joins TRBV12-3 or TRBV12-4 and TRBJ2-7; 9 bases map to TRBD1. The length of the CDR3 is 14 residues. V shed 8 bases, J shed 3 bases, and the junction held 8 bases outside the gene matches.

This clonotype was seen a few times. The V and J genes are TRBV27 and TRBJ2-1; unclear D gene. V lost 7 bases and J 0 bases, leaving 10 bases between the germline ends. The V gene's germline CDR1 is MNHEY and CDR2 SMNVEV (reference sequence). This CDR3 region has 14 residues. The CDR3 sequence is CASTHSSSYNEQFF. The CDR3 DNA reads as TGTGCCAGCACCCACAGCAGCTCCTACAATGAGCAGTTCTTC.

The V and J genes are TRBV4-3 and TRBJ2-7, with a possible D match to TRBD2 (5 bases). Germline CDR1 reads LGHNA; CDR2 reads YSLEER. V was shortened by 0 bases and J by 6 bases, with 15 bases between the two germline ends. The CDR3 has 15 amino acids. CDR3 residues: CASSQDQEGIGEQYF. In nucleotides, the CDR3 is TGCGCCAGCAGCCAAGATCAAGAGGGAATAGGCGAGCAGTACTTC.

This clonotype was seen only a few times. The chain uses TRBV2 and TRBJ2-3, with 7 bases lining up with TRBD2. V lost 9 bases to trimming and J lost 4 bases; unmatched junction nucleotides: 13. The germline gives CDR1 SNHLY, CDR2 FYNNEI. This CDR3 spans 15 amino acids. DNA of the CDR3: TGTGCCAGACGTCGTTGGCGGGAGCAGGCAGATACGCAGTATTTT. Its translation is CARRRWREQADTQYF.

This sequence joins TRBV11-2 and TRBJ2-7, with D uncertain. The CDR3 has 12 residues. Trimming removed 5 bases from V and 3 bases from J, with 8 bases in between. Germline values: CDR1 SGHAT, CDR2 FQNNGV. The CDR3 nucleotides are TGTGCCAGCAGCCGGACGGGCTACGAGCAGTACTTC. Translated, it gives CASSRTGYEQYF.

The chain is built from TRBV10-1 and TRBJ2-5; D possibly uses TRBD1 or TRBD2 (5 bases each). V lost 0 bases and J lost 5, with 22 bases in between. Germline CDR1 is WNHNN and CDR2 is SYGVQD (reference sequence). CDR3 length equals 18 residues. CDR3 coding DNA: TGCGCCAGCAGTGAGTCGGCCGTCCCCCGTGGGACCCATGAGACCCAGTACTTC. Protein: CASSESAVPRGTHETQYF.

The rearrangement links TRBV11-2 to TRBJ2-1; 8 bases match TRBD2. The V gene's germline CDR1 is SGHAT and CDR2 FQNNGV. With 0 bases clipped from V and 5 bases from J, the junction kept 9 bases outside the gene matches. This CDR3 has 17 residues. CDR3 protein: CASSLDPYGGANNEQFF. DNA for the CDR3: TGTGCCAGCAGCTTAGATCCTTACGGGGGGGCTAACAATGAGCAGTTCTTC.

This clonotype was observed a few times. The genes are TRBV24-1 and TRBJ2-5; D unclear. The V gene lost 4 bases and the J gene lost 5 bases, with 16 bases spanning the gap. Germline CDR1 KGHDR, CDR2 SFDVKD. CDR3 length: 15 amino acids. The CDR3 here is CATSEAGRIVETQYF. In DNA, the CDR3 is TGTGCCACCAGTGAAGCAGGACGAATTGTGGAGACCCAGTACTTC.

V usage is TRBV6-5 and J usage is TRBJ2-7; TRBD1 matches at 9 bases. Germline CDR1 and CDR2: MNHEY and SVGAGI. The trim removed 5 bases at V and 3 bases at J, leaving 14 bases unmatched. This CDR3 is built from 17 residues. For the CDR3, the DNA is TGTGCCAGCAGTCTATCGACCCTCGGGACAGGGATCTACGAGCAGTACTTC. It encodes CASSLSTLGTGIYEQYF.

This clonotype was counted between two and nine times. The genes are TRBV7-9 and TRBJ2-1; no reliable D call. Per germline, CDR1 SEHNR and CDR2 FQNEAQ (reference sequence). The CDR3 is 14 amino acids. The ends were cut back, 7 bases at V and 3 bases at J, with 13 bases in the middle. CDR3 nucleotide sequence: TGTGCCAGCACCCCCCAAGGTGGCTACAATGAGCAGTTCTTC. Encoded protein: CASTPQGGYNEQFF. The whole variable domain, filled in from reference TRBV7-9 and TRBJ2-1, reads DTGVSQNPRHKITKRGQNVTFRCDPISEHNRLYWYRQTLGQGPEFLTYFQNEAQLEKSRLLSDRFSAERPKGSFSTLEIQRTEQGDSAMYLCASTPQGGYNEQFFGPGTRLTVL.

This clonotype was found a few times. The chain couples TRBV20-1 to TRBJ2-7; D may match TRBD1 or TRBD2 (5 bases each). The CDR3 runs 12 residues. Germline CDR1 and CDR2: DFQATT and SNEGSKA (reference sequence). Trimming shortened V by 0 bases and J by 6 bases, and 9 bases separated the two germline ends. This chain's CDR3 is CSARDMGVEQYF. DNA for the CDR3: TGCAGTGCTAGAGATATGGGGGTCGAGCAGTACTTC.

V is TRBV6-2 or TRBV6-3 and J is TRBJ2-1; maybe TRBD2 (5 bases). Trimming removed 4 bases from V and 8 bases from J, with 12 bases in between. The CDR3 consists of 13 residues. Germline V lookup: CDR1 MNHEY, CDR2 SVGEGT. CDR3 sequence (DNA): TGTGCCAGCAGTTCCCGACTGGGAGATGAGCAGTTCTTC. This codes for CASSSRLGDEQFF.

This chain links TRBV7-6 with TRBJ1-3; D possibly corresponds to TRBD1 (5 bases). The V end was cut by 5 bases, the J end by 8 bases, with 25 bases between. The CDR3 is 17 residues long. Germline V gene sequence: CDR1 SGHVS, CDR2 FNYEAQ. For the CDR3, the DNA is TGTGCCAGCAGCCCTCGGGGCAGGATACTCATCGGGGACACCATATATTTT. This gives the protein CASSPRGRILIGDTIYF. Supplemented by reference TRBV7-6 and TRBJ1-3, the full variable domain reads GAGVSQSPRYKVTKRGQDVALRCDPISGHVSLYWYRQALGQGPEFLTYFNYEAQQDKSGLPNDRFSAERPEGSISTLTIQRTEQRDSAMYRCASSPRGRILIGDTIYFGEGSWLTVV.

In its sample, this clonotype was seen many times. The V and J genes are TRBV5-1 and TRBJ2-7; a weak D match, TRBD1 (6 bases). Germline lookup yields CDR1 SGHRS and CDR2 YFSETQ. The V end was cut by 0 bases, the J end by 2 bases, with 12 bases between. The CDR3 covers 15 residues. This chain's CDR3 is CASSLGQGSTYEQYF. The CDR3 DNA reads TGCGCCAGCAGCTTGGGTCAGGGGTCGACCTACGAGCAGTACTTC. The entire variable domain, with the rest obtained from reference TRBV5-1 and TRBJ2-7, is as follows: KAGVTQTPRYLIKTRGQQVTLSCSPISGHRSVSWYQQTPGQGLQFLFEYFSETQRNKGNFPGRFSGRQFSNSRSEMNVSTLELGDSALYLCASSLGQGSTYEQYFGPGTRLTVT.

This chain links TRBV20-1 with TRBJ2-1; TRBD1 is a possible D gene (6 bases). Germline lookup yields CDR1 DFQATT and CDR2 SNEGSKA (reference sequence). The CDR3 runs to 11 residues. Trimming cost V 6 bases and J 10 bases, with 13 bases left between them. The CDR3 nucleotides are TGCAGTGCGGAAACAGGGTTGGAGCAGTTCTTC. As protein: CSAETGLEQFF.

This clonotype has just a few counts. J is TRBJ1-2 and V is TRBV29-1; D possibly corresponds to TRBD1 (6 bases). Germline CDR1 reads SQVTM; CDR2 reads ANQGSEA. The CDR3 has 11 amino acids. Trimming cost V 6 bases and J 7 bases, with 12 bases left between them. The CDR3 sequence: CSVAGGSGYTF. The CDR3 coding sequence is TGCAGCGTGGCCGGGGGCTCTGGCTACACCTTC.

This clonotype was recorded many times. This rearrangement joins TRBV12-3 or TRBV12-4 to TRBJ2-3; D remains ambiguous. The CDR3 length is 16 residues. The V end lost 5 bases, the J end lost 1 base, and 16 bases lay between the germline ends. The CDR3 DNA follows: TGTGCCAGCAGTCACACTGGGCCTGTCGGCACAGATACGCAGTATTTT. Protein product: CASSHTGPVGTDTQYF.

This clonotype was observed many times. V and J are TRBV2 and TRBJ1-2, with D perhaps TRBD1 (5 bases). The CDR3 consists of 14 residues. Germline V gene sequence: CDR1 SNHLY, CDR2 FYNNEI. With 7 bases removed from V and 2 bases from J, the gap between germline ends came to 14 bases. CDR3 nucleotide sequence: TGTGCCAGCATTGGGCAGGGCCTAAACTATGGCTACACCTTC. This translates into CASIGQGLNYGYTF.